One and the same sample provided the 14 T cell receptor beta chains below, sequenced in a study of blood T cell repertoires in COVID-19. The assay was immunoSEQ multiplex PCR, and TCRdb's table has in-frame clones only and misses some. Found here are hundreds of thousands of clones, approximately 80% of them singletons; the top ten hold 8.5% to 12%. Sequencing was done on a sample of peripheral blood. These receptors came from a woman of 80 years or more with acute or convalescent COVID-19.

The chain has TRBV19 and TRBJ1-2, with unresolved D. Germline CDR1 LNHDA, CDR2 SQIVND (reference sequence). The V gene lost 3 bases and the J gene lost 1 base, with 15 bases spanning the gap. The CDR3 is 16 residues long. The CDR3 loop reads CASSIGGGFGNYGYTF. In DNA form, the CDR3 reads TGTGCCAGTAGTATCGGAGGCGGGTTTGGTAACTATGGCTACACCTTC.

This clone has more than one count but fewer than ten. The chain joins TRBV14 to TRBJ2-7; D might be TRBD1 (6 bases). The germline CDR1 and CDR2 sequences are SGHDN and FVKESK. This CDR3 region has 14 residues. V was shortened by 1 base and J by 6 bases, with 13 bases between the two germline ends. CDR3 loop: CASSQVNRVAEQYF. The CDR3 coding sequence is TGTGCCAGCAGCCAAGTCAACAGGGTAGCCGAGCAGTACTTC.

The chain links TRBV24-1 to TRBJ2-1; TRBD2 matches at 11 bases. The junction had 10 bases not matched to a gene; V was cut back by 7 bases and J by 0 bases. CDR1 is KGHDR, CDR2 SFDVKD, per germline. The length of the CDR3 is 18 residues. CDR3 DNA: TGTGCCACCAGCGCCCCGGGGACTAGCGGTAGCTCCTACAATGAGCAGTTCTTC. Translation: CATSAPGTSGSSYNEQFF.

CDR3 loop: CASSYSGAESYEQYF. CDR3 nucleotides: TGTGCCAGCAGTTACTCAGGGGCAGAGTCCTACGAGCAGTACTTC. The chain employs TRBV6-5 and TRBJ2-7, with D possibly TRBD1 on 5 matching bases. The CDR3 sequence is 15 residues long. Trimming stripped 0 bases from V and 1 base from J, with 10 bases between. The germline CDR1 and CDR2 sequences are MNHEY and SVGAGI.

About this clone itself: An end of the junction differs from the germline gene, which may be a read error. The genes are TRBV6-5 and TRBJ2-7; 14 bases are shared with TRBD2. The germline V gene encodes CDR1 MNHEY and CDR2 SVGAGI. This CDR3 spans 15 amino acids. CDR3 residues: CASSLTSGRAYEQYF. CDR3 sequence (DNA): TGTGCCAGCAGTCTGACTAGCGGGAGGGCCTATGAGCAGTACTTC.

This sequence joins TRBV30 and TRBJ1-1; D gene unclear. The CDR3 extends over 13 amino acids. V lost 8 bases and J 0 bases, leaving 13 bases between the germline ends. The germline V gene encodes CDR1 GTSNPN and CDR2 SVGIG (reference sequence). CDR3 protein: CAREGSLNTEAFF. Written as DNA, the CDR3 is TGTGCCCGTGAGGGTAGCCTGAACACTGAAGCTTTCTTT.

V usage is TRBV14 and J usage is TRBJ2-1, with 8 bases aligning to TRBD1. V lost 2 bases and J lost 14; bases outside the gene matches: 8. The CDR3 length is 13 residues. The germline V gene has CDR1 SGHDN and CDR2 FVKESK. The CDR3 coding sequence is TGTGCCAGCAGCCAACAGGGGGCGTCCCAAAAGTTCTTC. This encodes CASSQQGASQKFF.

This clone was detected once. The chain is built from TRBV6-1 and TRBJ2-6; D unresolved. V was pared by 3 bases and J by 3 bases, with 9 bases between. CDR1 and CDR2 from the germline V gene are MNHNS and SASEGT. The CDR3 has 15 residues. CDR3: CASSELAVGANVLTF. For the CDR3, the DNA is TGTGCCAGCAGTGAGTTGGCGGTTGGGGCCAACGTCCTGACTTTC.

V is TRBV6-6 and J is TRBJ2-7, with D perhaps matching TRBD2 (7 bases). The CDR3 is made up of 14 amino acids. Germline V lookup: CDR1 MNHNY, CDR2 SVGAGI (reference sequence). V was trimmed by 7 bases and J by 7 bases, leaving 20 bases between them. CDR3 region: CASNPRGGSGEQYF. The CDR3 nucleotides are TGTGCCAGCAACCCGAGGGGGGGATCAGGGGAGCAGTACTTC.

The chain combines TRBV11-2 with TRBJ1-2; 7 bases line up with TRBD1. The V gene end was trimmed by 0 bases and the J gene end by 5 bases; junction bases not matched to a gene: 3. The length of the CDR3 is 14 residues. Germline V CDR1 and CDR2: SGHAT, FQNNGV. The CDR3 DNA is TGTGCCAGCAGCTTAGAGAGGGGGCCGTATGGCTACACCTTC. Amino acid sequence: CASSLERGPYGYTF.

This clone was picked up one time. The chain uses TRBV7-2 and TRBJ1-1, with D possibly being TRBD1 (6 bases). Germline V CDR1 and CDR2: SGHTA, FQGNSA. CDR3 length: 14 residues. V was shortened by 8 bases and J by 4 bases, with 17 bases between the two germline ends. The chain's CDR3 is CASGRTGTSTEAFF. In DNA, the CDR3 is TGTGCCAGCGGAAGAACAGGGACGAGCACTGAAGCTTTCTTT.

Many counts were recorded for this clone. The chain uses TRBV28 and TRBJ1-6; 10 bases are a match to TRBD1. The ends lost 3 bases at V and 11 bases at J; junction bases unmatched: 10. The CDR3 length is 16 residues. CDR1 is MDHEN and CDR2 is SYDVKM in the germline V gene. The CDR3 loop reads CASSFPPRTGGAPLHF. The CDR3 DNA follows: TGTGCCAGCAGTTTCCCCCCGCGGACAGGGGGTGCACCCCTCCACTTT. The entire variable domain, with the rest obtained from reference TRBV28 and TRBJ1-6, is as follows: DVKVTQSSRYLVKRTGEKVFLECVQDMDHENMFWYRQDPGLGLRLIYFSYDVKMKEKGDIPEGYSVSREKKERFSLILESASTNQTSMYLCASSFPPRTGGAPLHFGNGTRLTVT.

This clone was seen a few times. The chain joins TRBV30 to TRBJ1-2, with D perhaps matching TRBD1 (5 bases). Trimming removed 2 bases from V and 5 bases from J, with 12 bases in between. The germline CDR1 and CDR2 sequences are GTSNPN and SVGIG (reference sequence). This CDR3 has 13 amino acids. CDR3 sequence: CAWSLSGEYGYTF. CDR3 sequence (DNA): TGTGCCTGGAGTCTGTCGGGGGAGTATGGCTACACCTTC.

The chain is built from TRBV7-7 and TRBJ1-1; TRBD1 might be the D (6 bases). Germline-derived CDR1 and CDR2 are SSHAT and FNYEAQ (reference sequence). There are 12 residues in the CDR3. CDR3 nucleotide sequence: TGTGCTAGGTCGGACAGGAACACTGAAGCTTTCTTT. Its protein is CARSDRNTEAFF.